The 21 T cell receptor beta chains in this list originate from one sample, sequenced in a study of shared clonotypes between healthy human individuals. Clones were read by immunoSEQ multiplex PCR, and TCRdb kept only the in-frame ones, dropping some. This table has just under 350,000 clones, around four fifths appearing once. The sequencing input was memory CD4+ T cells sorted from blood. As to subset: CD45RA-negative fraction. Receptors were obtained from a man aged 30-40 years in good health.

This clone is a singleton in its sample. The chain joins TRBV5-1 to TRBJ2-7; D is perhaps TRBD1 or TRBD2 (5 bases each). Per the germline V gene, CDR1 is SGHRS and CDR2 is YFSETQ. Trimming removed 0 bases at V and 4 bases at J, with 11 bases between. The CDR3 contains 14 residues. The CDR3 here is CASSLAEGLYEQYF. The CDR3 DNA is TGCGCCAGCAGCTTGGCTGAGGGGTTATACGAGCAGTACTTC.

The chain is built from TRBV14 and TRBJ2-7, with 9 bases matching TRBD2. Trimming removed 2 bases from V and 0 bases from J; junction bases left unmatched: 8. The CDR3 sequence is 17 residues long. In germline, CDR1 is SGHDN, CDR2 FVKESK. CDR3 region: CASSQLAGGPVSYEQYF. The CDR3 bases are TGTGCCAGCAGCCAACTTGCGGGAGGGCCGGTCTCCTACGAGCAGTACTTC.

The chain joins TRBV6-5 to TRBJ2-7, with 8 bases aligning to TRBD2. The CDR3 runs 14 residues. Germline CDR1 MNHEY, CDR2 SVGAGI. Trimming removed 5 bases from V and 0 bases from J; junction bases left unmatched: 3. CDR3 nucleotide sequence: TGTGCCAGCAGTACGGGGGGGAGCTCCTACGAGCAGTACTTC. As protein: CASSTGGSSYEQYF.

J is TRBJ1-2 and V is TRBV9, with a weak D call TRBD1 (6 bases). This CDR3 contains 15 residues. CDR1 SGDLS and CDR2 YYNGEE come from the germline V gene. V lost 4 bases and J 2 bases, leaving 15 bases between the germline ends. The CDR3 spells CASSQIHGQNYGYTF. The CDR3 nucleotides are TGTGCCAGCAGCCAAATCCATGGACAGAACTATGGCTACACCTTC.

The chain couples TRBV30 to TRBJ1-2; 7 positions agree with TRBD1. CDR1 and CDR2 (germline): GTSNPN, SVGIG (reference sequence). J lost 2 bases, V lost 0 bases, and 9 bases had no gene match. The CDR3 covers 16 residues. In DNA, the CDR3 is TGTGCCTGGAGTGTACATCTTAAAGGGGGCAACTATGGCTACACCTTC. This codes for CAWSVHLKGGNYGYTF.

The J gene is TRBJ2-5, the V gene TRBV28; D tentatively reads TRBD1 or TRBD2 (6 bases each). The germline V gene encodes CDR1 MDHEN and CDR2 SYDVKM. V was trimmed by 3 bases and J by 4 bases, leaving 15 bases between them. The CDR3 spans 15 residues. DNA of the CDR3: TGTGCCAGCAGTTTTAGTTTTGGGGGGCGAGAGACCCAGTACTTC. As protein: CASSFSFGGRETQYF.

The chain couples TRBV11-2 to TRBJ2-3; D is uncertain. The length of the CDR3 is 15 residues. Germline V CDR1 and CDR2: SGHAT, FQNNGV. The V and J ends lost 2 bases and 2 bases respectively, with 11 bases between them. This CDR3 is CASSLIGRTTDTQYF. As DNA, the CDR3 is TGTGCCAGCAGCTTAATAGGGCGAACCACAGATACGCAGTATTTT.

This clone was recorded many times. J is TRBJ2-1 and V is TRBV27; D not certain. The V gene's germline CDR1 is MNHEY and CDR2 SMNVEV (reference sequence). Trimming removed 4 bases at V and 4 bases at J, with 11 bases between. The CDR3 extends over 14 amino acids. The CDR3, as DNA: TGTGCCAGCAGTTCACGGAGAGTATACAATGAGCAGTTCTTC. Its translation is CASSSRRVYNEQFF.

J is TRBJ2-1 and V is TRBV2; D is perhaps TRBD2 (6 bases). Germline CDR1 is SNHLY and CDR2 is FYNNEI. This CDR3 comprises 12 residues. The V end was cut by 5 bases, the J end by 6 bases, with 8 bases between. This CDR3 is CASSRLVNEQFF. The CDR3, as DNA: TGTGCCAGCAGTAGACTAGTCAATGAGCAGTTCTTC.

This rearrangement joins TRBV9 to TRBJ1-1; tentative D call: TRBD1 (5 bases). CDR3 length: 13 amino acids. Germline lookup yields CDR1 SGDLS and CDR2 YYNGEE. V shed 0 bases and J shed 4 bases, with 7 bases lying between them. For the CDR3, the DNA is TGTGCCAGCAGCGTAGGAACAGGCACTGAAGCTTTCTTT. This gives the protein CASSVGTGTEAFF. Together with reference TRBV9 and TRBJ1-1, the CDR3 gives the full variable domain: DSGVTQTPKHLITATGQRVTLRCSPRSGDLSVYWYQQSLDQGLQFLIQYYNGEERAKGNILERFSAQQFPDLHSELNLSSLELGDSALYFCASSVGTGTEAFFGQGTRLTVV.

In this sample, this clone turned up a few times. CDR3 region: CASSYGPDRGNQPQHF. The DNA of the CDR3 is TGTGCCAGCAGTTATGGCCCAGATCGGGGCAATCAGCCCCAGCATTTT. The chain is built from TRBV5-8 and TRBJ1-5; D uncertain. Per the germline V gene, CDR1 is SGHTS and CDR2 is YDEGEE. Trimming pared 5 bases from V and 2 bases from J, leaving 17 bases between. CDR3 length: 16 amino acids.

The chain joins TRBV7-8 to TRBJ1-1; D is possibly TRBD1 (6 bases). The CDR3 has 14 residues. Germline assignment: CDR1 SGHVS and CDR2 FQNEAQ. Trimming took off 2 bases at V and 4 bases at J, with 11 bases between the two ends. CDR3 coding DNA: TGTGCCAGCAGCTTAAAACAGGGCGGCACTGAAGCTTTCTTT. Translation gives CASSLKQGGTEAFF. The variable domain in full, completed from reference TRBV7-8 and TRBJ1-1, reads GAGVSQSPRYKVAKRGQDVALRCDPISGHVSLFWYQQALGQGPEFLTYFQNEAQLDKSGLPSDRFFAERPEGSVSTLKIQRTQQEDSAVYLCASSLKQGGTEAFFGQGTRLTVV.

This clone was picked up many times. The sample contains more than one DNA sequence encoding this CDR3. V is TRBV11-2 and J is TRBJ1-4, with 8 bases fitting TRBD1. The V segment lost 3 bases and the J segment 8 bases; nucleotides outside the gene matches: 5. The CDR3 covers 14 residues. Looked up from germline, CDR1 is SGHAT and CDR2 is FQNNGV. Here the CDR3 reads CASSLGQGAEKLFF. The CDR3 bases are TGTGCCAGCAGCTTGGGGCAGGGGGCCGAAAAACTGTTTTTT. The full variable domain, in which reference TRBV11-2 and TRBJ1-4 provide the parts outside the CDR3, is EAGVAQSPRYKIIEKRQSVAFWCNPISGHATLYWYQQILGQGPKLLIQFQNNGVVDDSQLPKDRFSAERLKGVDSTLKIQPAKLEDSAVYLCASSLGQGAEKLFFGSGTQLSVL.

V is TRBV4-1 and J is TRBJ2-1; D might be TRBD1 (6 bases). Per the germline V gene, CDR1 is MGHRA and CDR2 is YSYEKL. The ends were cut back, 3 bases at V and 7 bases at J, with 16 bases in the middle. This CDR3 has 15 amino acids. The CDR3 DNA reads TGCGCCAGCAGCCACTTACGGCAGGGGCGGAATGAGCAGTTCTTC. Translation: CASSHLRQGRNEQFF.

The chain employs TRBV5-1 and TRBJ2-3; 9 bases line up with TRBD1. Germline CDR1 reads SGHRS; CDR2 reads YFSETQ. The V and J ends lost 2 bases and 4 bases, in that order; junction bases with no gene match: 2. The CDR3 has 14 amino acids. CDR3 sequence (DNA): TGCGCCAGCAGCTTTGGACAGGGGTCAGATACGCAGTATTTT. It is translated as CASSFGQGSDTQYF.

This clone appeared a single time. The rearrangement joins TRBV6-5 to TRBJ2-3, with D possibly TRBD2 on 5 matching bases. V lost 11 bases to trimming and J lost 0 bases, with 9 bases between them. The length of the CDR3 is 12 residues. Germline assignment: CDR1 MNHEY and CDR2 SVGAGI. In DNA, the CDR3 is TGTGCCGCCGGGGAGAGCACAGATACGCAGTATTTT. This encodes CAAGESTDTQYF.

The chain couples TRBV5-5 to TRBJ2-2; 8 bases agree with TRBD1. Germline trimming cut 4 bases from V and 4 bases from J; bases unmatched to any gene: 15. The CDR3 is 18 residues long. In germline, CDR1 is SGHKS, CDR2 YYEKEE (reference sequence). CDR3 amino acids: CASSQGVTTGARTGELFF. CDR3 DNA: TGTGCCAGCAGCCAGGGGGTTACGACAGGGGCCCGCACCGGGGAGCTGTTTTTT.

The chain combines TRBV5-5 with TRBJ2-7, with D possibly TRBD1 on 6 matching bases. The CDR3 loop spans 17 amino acids. The germline V gene has CDR1 SGHKS and CDR2 YYEKEE (reference sequence). Trimming left V 0 bases short and J 4 bases short, with 20 bases between. For the CDR3, the DNA is TGTGCCAGCAGCTTGGGGGGCGGACAGCCATTATCTTACGAGCAGTACTTC. Protein product: CASSLGGGQPLSYEQYF.

The chain joins TRBV19 to TRBJ1-1, with 9 bases lining up with TRBD1. Germline CDR1 LNHDA, CDR2 SQIVND (reference sequence). The CDR3 runs 16 residues. V shed 5 bases, J shed 4 bases, and the junction held 11 bases outside the gene matches. CDR3 residues: CASSVANRGRGTEAFF. DNA for the CDR3: TGTGCCAGTAGTGTCGCCAACAGGGGGCGAGGCACTGAAGCTTTCTTT.

This rearrangement joins TRBV5-1 to TRBJ1-1; TRBD1 might be the D (5 bases). The germline CDR1 and CDR2 sequences are SGHRS and YFSETQ. The CDR3 is 13 residues long. Deletions cut 4 bases from V and 3 bases from J, with 10 bases between. This CDR3 is CASSRGGYTEAFF. The CDR3 region has the DNA TGCGCCAGCAGCCGTGGGGGATACACTGAAGCTTTCTTT.

V usage is TRBV2 and J usage is TRBJ2-7; D gene uncertain. Germline CDR1 is SNHLY and CDR2 is FYNNEI. The V end was cut by 1 base, the J end by 5 bases, with 12 bases between. This CDR3 is built from 14 residues. The CDR3 here is CASSEGRRSDEQYF. The CDR3 DNA reads TGTGCCAGCAGTGAAGGTCGCCGTTCGGACGAGCAGTACTTC.